This T cell receptor beta chain stems from a study of human T cells and chemical hapten exposure. Study details: After 6 days, upper back 0.01% DPC patch tests were scored.

Points on this clonotype: Its cognate antigen is unknown.

Trimming removed 5 bases from V and 6 bases from J; junction bases left unmatched: 6. Looked up from germline, CDR1 is MDHEN and CDR2 is SYDVKM. This CDR3 spans 14 amino acids. Time point here: patch test 3, about 24 weeks after DPC sensitization. Specified treatment: therapeutic diphenylcyclopropenone sensitization with weekly scalp DPC. Study-level findings and limits: With DPC sensitization, TCRs exceeding 1 in 1000 frequency showed no change.

Original processing methods: Across samples, TCR counts had a median of roughly 91,000 and ranged from roughly 23,224 to 690,600. From the RACE reads, TCRdb called clonotypes with MiXCR, one entry per CDR3 protein. The V and J calls shown here were made by TCRdb, not taken from the authors' results. The sample comprises about 90,000 distinct CDR3 sequences, approximately 10% of which are singletons, and roughly 1% rests with the top ten. The sequences come from whole blood, collected in connection with sensitization to the hapten diphenylcyclopropenone (DPC). This clonotype originated in a woman aged 25-40 years with alopecia areata. Some clones in this sample may be carry-over from other donors' samples. This chain joins TRBV28 and TRBJ2-2; TRBD2 matches 7 bases. CDR3 bases: TGTGCCAGCAGTAGGAGCCGGGAGGCCGGGGAGCTGTTTTTT. Its translation is CASSRSREAGELFF. Looking up the rest from reference TRBV28 and TRBJ2-2 gives the full variable domain: DVKVTQSSRYLVKRTGEKVFLECVQDMDHENMFWYRQDPGLGLRLIYFSYDVKMKEKGDIPEGYSVSREKKERFSLILESASTNQTSMYLCASSRSREAGELFFGEGSRLTVL.